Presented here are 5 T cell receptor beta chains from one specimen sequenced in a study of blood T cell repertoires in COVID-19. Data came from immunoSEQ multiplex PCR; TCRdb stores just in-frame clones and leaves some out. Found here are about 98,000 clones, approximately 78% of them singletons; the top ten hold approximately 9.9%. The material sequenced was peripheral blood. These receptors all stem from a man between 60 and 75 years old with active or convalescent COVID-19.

CDR3 coding DNA: TGTGCCAGCAGCGGCGGGGGAGAGGTCGAAAAACTGTTTTTT. Protein sequence: CASSGGGEVEKLFF. The chain couples TRBV6-2 or TRBV6-3 to TRBJ1-4; TRBD1 might be the D (5 bases). Germline CDR1 MNHEY, CDR2 SVGEGT. There are 14 residues in the CDR3. With 6 bases removed from V and 8 bases from J, the gap between germline ends came to 16 bases.

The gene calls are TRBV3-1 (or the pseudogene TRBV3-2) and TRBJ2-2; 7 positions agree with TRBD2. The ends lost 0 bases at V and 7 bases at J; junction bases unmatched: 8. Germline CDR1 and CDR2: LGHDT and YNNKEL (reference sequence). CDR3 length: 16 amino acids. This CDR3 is CASSQDLGLGNGELFF. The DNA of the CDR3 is TGTGCCAGCAGCCAAGATTTAGGACTAGGGAACGGGGAGCTGTTTTTT.

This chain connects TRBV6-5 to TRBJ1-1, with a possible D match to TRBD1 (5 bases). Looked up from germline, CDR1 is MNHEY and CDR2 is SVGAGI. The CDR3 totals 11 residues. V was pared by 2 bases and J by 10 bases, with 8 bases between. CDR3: CASSYQGRAFF. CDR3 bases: TGTGCCAGCAGTTACCAGGGAAGAGCTTTCTTT.

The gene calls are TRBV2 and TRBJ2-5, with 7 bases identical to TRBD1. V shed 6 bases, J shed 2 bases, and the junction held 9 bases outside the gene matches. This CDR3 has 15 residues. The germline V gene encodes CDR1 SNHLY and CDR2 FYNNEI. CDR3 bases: TGTGCCAGCAGGAGGGACAGCCACGCGCAAGAGACCCAGTACTTC. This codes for CASRRDSHAQETQYF.

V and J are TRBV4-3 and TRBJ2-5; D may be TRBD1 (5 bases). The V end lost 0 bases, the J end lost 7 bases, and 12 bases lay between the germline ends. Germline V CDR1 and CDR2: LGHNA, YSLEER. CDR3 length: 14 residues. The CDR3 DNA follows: TGCGCCAGCAGCCAAGAAACCAGGGTCAGGACCCAGTACTTC. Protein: CASSQETRVRTQYF.